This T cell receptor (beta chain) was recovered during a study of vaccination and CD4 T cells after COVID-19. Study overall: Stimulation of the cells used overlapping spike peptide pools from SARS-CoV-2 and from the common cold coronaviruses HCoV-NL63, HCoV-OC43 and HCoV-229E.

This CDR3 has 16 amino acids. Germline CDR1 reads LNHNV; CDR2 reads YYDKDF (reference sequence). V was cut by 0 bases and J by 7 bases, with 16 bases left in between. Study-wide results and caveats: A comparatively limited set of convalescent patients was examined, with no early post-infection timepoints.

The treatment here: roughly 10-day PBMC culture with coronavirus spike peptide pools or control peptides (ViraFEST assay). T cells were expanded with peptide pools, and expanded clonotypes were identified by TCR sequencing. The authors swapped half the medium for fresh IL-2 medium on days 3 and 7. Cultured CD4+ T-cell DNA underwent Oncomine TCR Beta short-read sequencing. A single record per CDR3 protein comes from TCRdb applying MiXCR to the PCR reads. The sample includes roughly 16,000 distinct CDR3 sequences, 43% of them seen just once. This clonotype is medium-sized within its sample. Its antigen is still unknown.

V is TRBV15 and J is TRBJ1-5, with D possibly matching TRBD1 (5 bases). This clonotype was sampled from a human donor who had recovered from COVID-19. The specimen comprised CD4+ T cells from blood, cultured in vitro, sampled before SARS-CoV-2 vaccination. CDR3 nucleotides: TGTGCCACCAGCAGAGATGGTTGGGTGAGGGGACAGCCCCAGCATTTT. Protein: CATSRDGWVRGQPQHF.